Listed here are 26 T cell receptor beta chains from one sample, sequenced in a study of graft-versus-host responses after intestinal transplantation. The antigens of these receptors remain unknown. Produced via immunoSEQ multiplex PCR; TCRdb's table is partial and in-frame only. There are around 36,000 clones in the sample; 90% to 95% occur only once, and less than 0.25% lies in the top ten. Sequencing used unstimulated CD8+ T cells sorted from spleen or lymph node cells, obtained before transplant. The source is a human donor who was the organ donor for an intestinal transplant.

The genes are TRBV6-5 and TRBJ2-1; 12 bases agree with TRBD2. With 7 bases clipped from V and 9 bases from J, the junction kept 7 bases outside the gene matches. This CDR3 contains 14 residues. Germline CDR1 MNHEY, CDR2 SVGAGI. Here the CDR3 DNA reads TGTGCCAGCACCCTAGCGGGGGGGCCAAGTGAGCAGTTCTTC. Protein product: CASTLAGGPSEQFF.

The chain couples TRBV5-1 to TRBJ1-2, with D possibly matching TRBD1 (6 bases). The CDR3 extends over 17 amino acids. Trimming removed 4 bases at V and 1 base at J, with 20 bases between. CDR1 is SGHRS, CDR2 YFSETQ, per germline. The CDR3, as DNA: TGCGCCAGCAGCCCACGGGACACTGAGTTTAATAACTATGGCTACACCTTC. This translates into CASSPRDTEFNNYGYTF.

V gene TRBV28 combines with J gene TRBJ1-2; possibly TRBD1 for D (5 bases). CDR1 and CDR2 from the germline V gene are MDHEN and SYDVKM. V was clipped by 10 bases and J by 5 bases, with 17 bases between them. CDR3 length equals 13 residues. The CDR3 DNA sequence: TGTGCCACCTCGATCGGGGGACCGTATGGCTACACCTTC. Amino acid sequence: CATSIGGPYGYTF.

The chain joins TRBV7-6 to TRBJ2-5; TRBD2 matches at 8 bases. Trimming at V came to 5 bases and at J to 7 bases, leaving 12 bases not matched to a gene. The CDR3 has 15 amino acids. Germline V CDR1 and CDR2: SGHVS, FNYEAQ. CDR3 residues: CASSPGTRGPLTQYF. CDR3 DNA: TGTGCCAGCAGCCCGGGGACTAGAGGTCCCTTGACCCAGTACTTC.

The chain joins TRBV4-1 to TRBJ2-7; D possibly corresponds to TRBD2 (5 bases). Germline CDR1 and CDR2: MGHRA and YSYEKL. V gave up 3 bases and J gave up 0 bases, with 9 bases separating them. The CDR3 is 14 amino acids. CDR3: CASSHGLGSYEQYF. The CDR3 DNA reads as TGCGCCAGCAGCCACGGACTTGGCTCCTACGAGCAGTACTTC.

The rearrangement uses TRBV28 and TRBJ1-5; 8 bases line up with TRBD1. From germline, CDR1 is MDHEN and CDR2 SYDVKM. The CDR3 length is 14 residues. V shed 6 bases, J shed 9 bases, and the junction held 10 bases outside the gene matches. As DNA, the CDR3 is TGTGCCAGCAGACCAGACAGGGGCCTCTGGCCCCAGCATTTT. Protein: CASRPDRGLWPQHF. The variable domain in full, completed from reference TRBV28 and TRBJ1-5, reads DVKVTQSSRYLVKRTGEKVFLECVQDMDHENMFWYRQDPGLGLRLIYFSYDVKMKEKGDIPEGYSVSREKKERFSLILESASTNQTSMYLCASRPDRGLWPQHFGDGTRLSIL.

The rearrangement links TRBV10-1 to TRBJ2-5; weak D call: TRBD2 (6 bases). Trimming pared 6 bases from V and 1 base from J, leaving 18 bases between. This CDR3 spans 16 amino acids. The germline V gene encodes CDR1 WNHNN and CDR2 SYGVQD (reference sequence). CDR3 region: CASSQNLWRVQETQYF. The CDR3 coding sequence is TGCGCCAGCAGCCAAAATCTGTGGAGGGTCCAAGAGACCCAGTACTTC.

The chain joins TRBV7-9 to TRBJ1-2; 9 bases line up with TRBD1. J lost 7 bases, V lost 4 bases, and 1 base had no gene match. This CDR3 is 12 amino acids long. The V gene's germline CDR1 is SEHNR and CDR2 FQNEAQ (reference sequence). The CDR3 nucleotides are TGTGCCAGCAGCTCACAGGGGGCTGGCTACACCTTC. Its translation: CASSSQGAGYTF.

In DNA form, the CDR3 reads TGCGCCAGCAGCCAGTTAGACAGGGGGCAATCGGACTATGGCTACACCTTC. Translated, it gives CASSQLDRGQSDYGYTF. J is TRBJ1-2 and V is TRBV4-3, with 10 bases fitting TRBD1. Germline V gene data show CDR1 as LGHNA and CDR2 as YSLEER. This CDR3 is built from 17 residues. The trim removed 3 bases at V and 3 bases at J, leaving 10 bases unmatched.

The J gene is TRBJ2-5, the V gene TRBV9; 12 bases are shared with TRBD2. The CDR3 sequence is 16 residues long. Per the germline V gene, CDR1 is SGDLS and CDR2 is YYNGEE. V gave up 1 base and J gave up 5 bases; unmatched junction bases: 6. The CDR3 loop is CASSVQASGGAETQYF. Written as DNA, the CDR3 is TGTGCCAGCAGCGTACAGGCTAGCGGGGGGGCGGAGACCCAGTACTTC.

The V call is TRBV11-2, the J call TRBJ2-2; the D is unclear. Per germline, CDR1 SGHAT and CDR2 FQNNGV. Trimming took off 8 bases at V and 4 bases at J, with 11 bases between the two ends. The CDR3 contains 13 residues. The CDR3: CASSSGPTGELFF. CDR3 coding DNA: TGTGCCAGCTCCTCCGGTCCCACCGGGGAGCTGTTTTTT.

The CDR3 region has the DNA TGTGCCAGCAGCCCAGCAGAGCGGGGGCCCCCTAGCACAGATACGCAGTATTTT. Protein sequence: CASSPAERGPPSTDTQYF. This chain joins TRBV7-8 and TRBJ2-3, with TRBD2 identical over 8 bases. The J segment lost 0 bases and the V segment lost 5 bases, leaving 13 bases of the junction unmatched. From germline, CDR1 is SGHVS and CDR2 FQNEAQ. The CDR3 is 18 residues long.

The chain is built from TRBV4-1 and TRBJ1-2; D not resolved. There are 17 residues in the CDR3. V was pared by 4 bases and J by 4 bases, with 22 bases between. Germline CDR1 and CDR2: MGHRA and YSYEKL. CDR3: CASSRMFQNRKTYGYTF. The CDR3 nucleotides are TGCGCCAGCAGCCGTATGTTCCAGAACCGAAAGACCTATGGCTACACCTTC.

The chain uses TRBV6-6 and TRBJ1-1; 8 bases are a match to TRBD1. Per germline, CDR1 MNHNY and CDR2 SVGAGI (reference sequence). The length of the CDR3 is 14 residues. Germline trimming cut 6 bases from V and 7 bases from J; bases unmatched to any gene: 10. The chain's CDR3 is CASSRPTGGGEAFF. The CDR3 coding sequence is TGTGCCAGCAGCAGACCTACAGGGGGGGGTGAAGCTTTCTTT.

The chain carries TRBV13 and TRBJ1-4, with D hard to call. Per the germline V gene, CDR1 is PRHDT and CDR2 is FYEKMQ (reference sequence). V shed 6 bases and J shed 0 bases, with 8 bases lying between them. The CDR3 totals 14 residues. CDR3 in amino acids: CASSQAATNEKLFF. The CDR3 DNA reads TGTGCCAGCAGTCAGGCTGCAACTAATGAAAAACTGTTTTTT.

The V gene is TRBV9, the J gene TRBJ2-3; TRBD2 matches at 12 bases. From germline, CDR1 is SGDLS and CDR2 YYNGEE. The V gene end was trimmed by 3 bases and the J gene end by 4 bases; junction bases not matched to a gene: 3. This CDR3 comprises 15 residues. Written as DNA, the CDR3 is TGTGCCAGCAGCGCGACTAGCGGGGGATCAGATACGCAGTATTTT. Residues: CASSATSGGSDTQYF.

J is TRBJ1-3 and V is TRBV7-6; TRBD1 matches 9 bases. This CDR3 is built from 17 residues. Germline trimming cut 5 bases from V and 4 bases from J; bases unmatched to any gene: 12. Germline V gives CDR1 SGHVS, CDR2 FNYEAQ. Written as DNA, the CDR3 is TGTGCCAGCAGCCCTTTATCCGGGACAGGGACGGGAAACACCATATATTTT. Protein: CASSPLSGTGTGNTIYF. The full variable domain, in which reference TRBV7-6 and TRBJ1-3 provide the parts outside the CDR3, is GAGVSQSPRYKVTKRGQDVALRCDPISGHVSLYWYRQALGQGPEFLTYFNYEAQQDKSGLPNDRFSAERPEGSISTLTIQRTEQRDSAMYRCASSPLSGTGTGNTIYFGEGSWLTVV.

V gene TRBV18 combines with J gene TRBJ2-3; the match to TRBD1 covers 10 bases. V shed 0 bases and J 4 bases; nucleotides not matched to a gene: 1. The CDR3 runs to 15 residues. Germline V gives CDR1 KGHSH, CDR2 LQKENI. The CDR3 coding sequence is TGTGCCAGCTCACCACCGGGACAGGGGTCAGATACGCAGTATTTT. Translating gives CASSPPGQGSDTQYF.

The V and J genes are TRBV7-9 and TRBJ2-1; TRBD1 is a possible D gene (6 bases). Deletions cut 4 bases from V and 4 bases from J, with 17 bases between. The CDR3 loop spans 16 amino acids. The germline CDR1 and CDR2 sequences are SEHNR and FQNEAQ (reference sequence). The CDR3 nucleotides are TGTGCCAGCAGCTCCACGGACAGTGGAGAGTACAATGAGCAGTTCTTC. It translates to CASSSTDSGEYNEQFF.

The CDR3 sequence is CASGSDGPEQFF. CDR3 sequence (DNA): TGTGCCAGCGGTTCGGACGGCCCTGAGCAGTTCTTC. The chain joins TRBV7-9 to TRBJ2-1, with D unclear. The germline gives CDR1 SEHNR, CDR2 FQNEAQ (reference sequence). V dropped 8 bases and J dropped 9 bases, with 14 bases sitting between them. The CDR3 extends over 12 amino acids.

This chain uses TRBV6-5 with TRBJ2-3; D ambiguous. V was clipped by 1 base and J by 1 base, with 12 bases between them. The length of the CDR3 is 16 residues. CDR1 and CDR2 from the germline V gene are MNHEY and SVGAGI. Written as DNA, the CDR3 is TGTGCCAGCAGTTACTGGGAAGGCCAGGGCACAGATACGCAGTATTTT. Translated, it gives CASSYWEGQGTDTQYF.

This clone occurred a few times. The J gene is TRBJ1-6, the V gene TRBV6-4, with D unclear. Trimming shortened V by 2 bases and J by 5 bases, and 4 bases separated the two germline ends. The CDR3 has 13 amino acids. The germline gives CDR1 MRHNA, CDR2 SNTAGT. CDR3 amino acids: CASSDRDNSPLHF. DNA of the CDR3: TGTGCCAGCAGTGACAGGGATAATTCACCCCTCCACTTT.

The genes are TRBV5-6 and TRBJ2-7; 9 bases agree with TRBD1. This CDR3 comprises 11 residues. V shed 3 bases and J 10 bases; nucleotides not matched to a gene: 2. CDR1 is SGHDT and CDR2 is YYEEEE in the germline V gene. The CDR3 loop reads CASSSDRGQYF. The CDR3 DNA reads TGTGCCAGCAGCTCGGACAGGGGTCAGTACTTC. Together with reference TRBV5-6 and TRBJ2-7, the CDR3 gives the full variable domain: DAGVTQSPTHLIKTRGQQVTLRCSPKSGHDTVSWYQQALGQGPQFIFQYYEEEERQRGNFPDRFSGHQFPNYSSELNVNALLLGDSALYLCASSSDRGQYFGPGTRLTVT.

This clone was observed a few times. The rearrangement uses TRBV6-5 and TRBJ2-7, with D perhaps matching TRBD1 (6 bases). Trimming pared 2 bases from V and 6 bases from J, leaving 11 bases between. The germline gives CDR1 MNHEY, CDR2 SVGAGI. The CDR3 sequence is 13 residues long. CDR3 DNA: TGTGCCAGCAGTTACCTCGGCAGGGGCGAGCAGTACTTC. It yields the protein CASSYLGRGEQYF.

The chain recombines TRBV15 with TRBJ1-1, with D hard to call. Deletions cut 0 bases from V and 7 bases from J, with 15 bases between. The CDR3 totals 15 residues. The germline CDR1 and CDR2 sequences are LNHNV and YYDKDF (reference sequence). The CDR3 is CATSRDSARSDEAFF. CDR3 coding DNA: TGTGCCACCAGCAGAGATTCCGCCAGGTCGGATGAAGCTTTCTTT.

This sequence joins TRBV29-1 and TRBJ1-2; the match to TRBD1 covers 9 bases. The CDR3 totals 14 residues. V shed 3 bases, J shed 5 bases, and the junction held 7 bases outside the gene matches. CDR1 is SQVTM and CDR2 is ANQGSEA in the germline V gene. CDR3 nucleotide sequence: TGCAGCGTTGACCTTGGACAGGGGTGGTATGGCTACACCTTC. The encoded protein is CSVDLGQGWYGYTF.